The 22 T cell receptor beta chains below come from one sample, sequenced in a study of T cell responses to AZD1222 COVID-19 vaccine. Here immunoSEQ multiplex PCR was the method, and the copy in TCRdb shows in-frame clones only, minus some. The table lists 45,000 to 55,000 clones, around four fifths of them singletons. The source material was peripheral blood, sampled on day 0 of AZD1222 vaccination. The receptors derive from an adult in good health.

Turning to this clone: A junction end diverges from the germline sequence, so it may reflect a read error. The V and J genes are TRBV24-1 and TRBJ2-7; tentative D call: TRBD1 (6 bases). The CDR3 is made up of 13 amino acids. CDR1 and CDR2 from the germline V gene are KGHDR and SFDVKD. CDR3 in amino acids: CATSVGRGYEQYF. Written as DNA, the CDR3 is TGTGCCACAAGTGTCGGCAGGGGTTACGAGCAGTACTTC.

V gene TRBV9 combines with J gene TRBJ1-1, with D tentatively TRBD1 (5 bases). This CDR3 has 16 residues. V lost 4 bases and J lost 1, with 17 bases in between. Germline V lookup: CDR1 SGDLS, CDR2 YYNGEE. CDR3 sequence (DNA): TGTGCCAGCAGCCCCCGAGTAAGGGGTCGGAACACTGAAGCTTTCTTT. Translating it yields CASSPRVRGRNTEAFF.

The chain combines TRBV28 with TRBJ2-5, with TRBD2 matching over 11 bases. Trimming cost V 4 bases and J 2 bases; bases outside gene matches: 6. The germline CDR1 and CDR2 sequences are MDHEN and SYDVKM. This CDR3 region has 16 residues. The CDR3 loop is CASSSPGLAAQETQYF. CDR3 bases: TGTGCCAGCAGTTCCCCGGGACTAGCGGCGCAAGAGACCCAGTACTTC.

This clone is termed medium-sized. The chain has TRBV14 and TRBJ2-2; possible D gene TRBD1, 6 bases. The CDR3 loop spans 17 amino acids. Trimming pared 5 bases from V and 4 bases from J, leaving 20 bases between. From germline, CDR1 is SGHDN and CDR2 FVKESK. Here the CDR3 reads CASSSGTRAVGTGELFF. The CDR3 bases are TGTGCCAGCAGCTCCGGGACACGGGCCGTCGGCACCGGGGAGCTGTTTTTT.

The chain is built from TRBV19 and TRBJ1-5; weak D call: TRBD1 (6 bases). The CDR3 spans 14 residues. CDR1 is LNHDA and CDR2 is SQIVND in the germline V gene (reference sequence). The ends were cut back, 7 bases at V and 3 bases at J, with 13 bases in the middle. This chain's CDR3 is CASTQTGLNQPQHF. In nucleotides, the CDR3 is TGTGCCAGTACTCAGACAGGTCTCAATCAGCCCCAGCATTTT.

The chain is built from TRBV5-5 and TRBJ1-3; D not resolved. The CDR3 totals 14 residues. Trimming took 2 bases from V and 1 from J, leaving 7 bases between them. Germline V gene data show CDR1 as SGHKS and CDR2 as YYEKEE (reference sequence). CDR3 loop: CASSLKQSGNTIYF. CDR3 nucleotides: TGTGCCAGCAGCTTAAAGCAATCTGGAAACACCATATATTTT.

V and J are TRBV7-9 and TRBJ2-7; D is tentatively TRBD1 or TRBD2 (6 bases each). In germline, CDR1 is SEHNR, CDR2 FQNEAQ (reference sequence). The CDR3 has 16 residues. Trimming left V 1 base short and J 3 bases short, with 16 bases between. Written as DNA, the CDR3 is TGTGCCAGCAGCTTAGGGGGGGCAGGTACTAACTACGAGCAGTACTTC. This encodes CASSLGGAGTNYEQYF. The full variable domain, completed using reference TRBV7-9 and TRBJ2-7, is DTGVSQNPRHKITKRGQNVTFRCDPISEHNRLYWYRQTLGQGPEFLTYFQNEAQLEKSRLLSDRFSAERPKGSFSTLEIQRTEQGDSAMYLCASSLGGAGTNYEQYFGPGTRLTVT.

The chain combines TRBV5-1 with TRBJ1-3, with 7 bases matching TRBD1. Trimming took 0 bases from V and 3 from J; bases not matched to a gene: 9. The CDR3 covers 17 residues. CDR1 and CDR2 from the germline V gene are SGHRS and YFSETQ. CDR3 sequence reads: CASSLEAGGLGGNTIYF. The DNA for the CDR3 is TGCGCCAGCAGCTTGGAGGCAGGGGGATTAGGTGGAAACACCATATATTTT.

The chain links TRBV27 to TRBJ2-3; D uncertain. The CDR3 loop spans 16 amino acids. Trimming took 3 bases from V and 0 from J, leaving 13 bases between them. Germline CDR1 is MNHEY and CDR2 is SMNVEV (reference sequence). CDR3 DNA: TGTGCCAGCAGTTTGGAACGGCTCGTAAGCACAGATACGCAGTATTTT. Its translation is CASSLERLVSTDTQYF.

The CDR3 spells CASSFGGQPQHF. CDR3 coding DNA: TGTGCCAGCAGTTTTGGGGGTCAGCCCCAGCATTTT. J is TRBJ1-5 and V is TRBV12-3 or TRBV12-4, with a possible D match to TRBD1 (5 bases). There are 12 residues in the CDR3. Trimming left V 3 bases short and J 6 bases short, with 6 bases between.

V usage is TRBV5-1 and J usage is TRBJ2-2, with 8 nucleotides matching TRBD1. Germline V gene sequence: CDR1 SGHRS, CDR2 YFSETQ. CDR3 length equals 14 residues. Trimming took 1 base from V and 4 from J; bases not matched to a gene: 0. CDR3 in DNA: TGCGCCAGCAGCTTGACAGGGGGCACCGGGGAGCTGTTTTTT. Its translation is CASSLTGGTGELFF.

The V and J genes are TRBV18 and TRBJ2-7; maybe TRBD1 (6 bases). Germline CDR1 is KGHSH and CDR2 is LQKENI. This CDR3 spans 14 amino acids. The V and J ends lost 2 bases and 1 base respectively, with 9 bases between them. In DNA, the CDR3 is TGTGCCAGCTCACCAGAGCAGGGGTCCTACGAGCAGTACTTC. Protein: CASSPEQGSYEQYF.

The chain recombines TRBV6-5 with TRBJ1-1; D unclear. From germline, CDR1 is MNHEY and CDR2 SVGAGI. This CDR3 is built from 12 residues. The V gene lost 5 bases and the J gene lost 8 bases, with 12 bases spanning the gap. The CDR3 here is CASSPLPGEAFF. DNA for the CDR3: TGTGCCAGCAGTCCGCTTCCGGGGGAAGCTTTCTTT.

The V call is TRBV6-5, the J call TRBJ2-2; D may be TRBD1 (6 bases). Germline CDR1 reads MNHEY; CDR2 reads SVGAGI. The CDR3 is 15 amino acids. V was pared by 8 bases and J by 0 bases, with 13 bases between. Here the CDR3 DNA reads TGTGCCAGCGGGACAAGAGGGTCGAACACCGGGGAGCTGTTTTTT. Translating it yields CASGTRGSNTGELFF.

The genes are TRBV7-3 and TRBJ2-2; 11 bases align to TRBD2. Looked up from germline, CDR1 is SGHTA and CDR2 is FQGTGA. This CDR3 comprises 18 residues. With 0 bases clipped from V and 0 bases from J, the junction kept 3 bases outside the gene matches. CDR3 DNA sequence: TGTGCCAGCAGCTTAACACTAGCGGGGGCCGCGAACACCGGGGAGCTGTTTTTT. This encodes CASSLTLAGAANTGELFF. Complete variable domain (other parts from reference TRBV7-3 and TRBJ2-2): GAGVSQTPSNKVTEKGKYVELRCDPISGHTALYWYRQSLGQGPEFLIYFQGTGAADDSGLPNDRFFAVRPEGSVSTLKIQRTERGDSAVYLCASSLTLAGAANTGELFFGEGSRLTVL.

This clone was seen a handful of times. V usage is TRBV6-5 and J usage is TRBJ1-2; D unresolved. The CDR3 has 11 amino acids. The ends were cut back, 8 bases at V and 5 bases at J, with 9 bases in the middle. CDR1 MNHEY and CDR2 SVGAGI come from the germline V gene. CDR3 sequence: CASRGRYGYTF. The CDR3 bases are TGTGCCAGCCGAGGACGTTATGGCTACACCTTC.

The rearrangement joins TRBV27 to TRBJ2-2, with D unresolved. The V end lost 5 bases, the J end lost 4 bases, and 17 bases lay between the germline ends. The CDR3 is 16 amino acids. The germline CDR1 and CDR2 sequences are MNHEY and SMNVEV (reference sequence). Here the CDR3 DNA reads TGTGCCAGCAGTCCCCTGGGCGGCCCCCTCACCGGGGAGCTGTTTTTT. It encodes CASSPLGGPLTGELFF.

The CDR3 loop reads CASSQVVKGEAFF. CDR3 sequence (DNA): TGCGCCAGCAGCCAAGTTGTGAAGGGGGAAGCTTTCTTT. The chain is built from TRBV4-3 and TRBJ1-1, with D tentatively TRBD1 (5 bases). CDR1 and CDR2 (germline): LGHNA, YSLEER. There are 13 residues in the CDR3. The V end was cut by 1 base, the J end by 8 bases, with 11 bases between.

In its sample, this clone was seen a few times. V usage is TRBV5-6 and J usage is TRBJ2-7; D gene unclear. The CDR3 is 12 residues long. The V gene's germline CDR1 is SGHDT and CDR2 YYEEEE. The ends were cut back, 1 base at V and 1 base at J, with 3 bases in the middle. CDR3 coding DNA: TGTGCCAGCAGCTTGCGATCCTACGAGCAGTACTTC. This encodes CASSLRSYEQYF.

Here the CDR3 reads CASSGYFEETQYF. The DNA of the CDR3 is TGTGCCAGCAGTGGATACTTTGAAGAGACCCAGTACTTC. The chain has TRBV2 and TRBJ2-5; D remains ambiguous. CDR1 and CDR2 from the germline V gene are SNHLY and FYNNEI. V was trimmed by 4 bases and J by 3 bases, leaving 9 bases between them. This CDR3 is built from 13 residues.

The rearrangement uses TRBV28 and TRBJ1-2; 7 bases fit TRBD1. Germline V gene lookup returns CDR1 MDHEN and CDR2 SYDVKM. Trimming at V came to 3 bases and at J to 4 bases, leaving 2 bases not matched to a gene. There are 13 residues in the CDR3. The CDR3 DNA is TGTGCCAGCAGTTTCGACAGGGTCTATGGCTACACCTTC. It encodes CASSFDRVYGYTF.

This clone was recorded only once. CDR3 region: CASSLLGSGLGETQYF. The CDR3 bases are TGTGCCAGCAGCTTACTTGGTTCAGGGCTGGGAGAGACCCAGTACTTC. The chain couples TRBV7-9 to TRBJ2-5, with a tentative D call TRBD1 (5 bases). With 2 bases removed from V and 4 bases from J, the gap between germline ends came to 17 bases. This CDR3 has 16 amino acids. In germline, CDR1 is SEHNR, CDR2 FQNEAQ (reference sequence).